The sequence of this T cell receptor (beta chain) was determined in a study of spatial heterogeneity in lung cancer. About the research overall: A total of approximately 69 untreated early-stage non-small cell lung cancer patients served as donors.

The junction had 6 bases not matched to a gene; V was cut back by 4 bases and J by 1 base. This CDR3 has 15 residues. From germline, CDR1 is ENHRY and CDR2 SYGVKD. In TCRdb, the 5' RACE reads were re-called with MiXCR into one record per CDR3 protein. The table records 43,000 or so distinct CDR3 sequences, roughly 12% of them present only once. In its sample, this clonotype was seen a few times. Time point meaning: blood at routine non-recurrence follow-up after resection. Sequences were derived from PBMCs, sampled at follow-up. The clonotype comes from a male donor with early-stage non-small cell lung cancer. J is TRBJ2-7 and V is TRBV10-3; 8 bases match TRBD1. The CDR3 DNA follows: TGTGCCATCAGTGTAGACAGGGGATCGTCCTACGAGCAGTACTTC. Its translation: CAISVDRGSSYEQYF.